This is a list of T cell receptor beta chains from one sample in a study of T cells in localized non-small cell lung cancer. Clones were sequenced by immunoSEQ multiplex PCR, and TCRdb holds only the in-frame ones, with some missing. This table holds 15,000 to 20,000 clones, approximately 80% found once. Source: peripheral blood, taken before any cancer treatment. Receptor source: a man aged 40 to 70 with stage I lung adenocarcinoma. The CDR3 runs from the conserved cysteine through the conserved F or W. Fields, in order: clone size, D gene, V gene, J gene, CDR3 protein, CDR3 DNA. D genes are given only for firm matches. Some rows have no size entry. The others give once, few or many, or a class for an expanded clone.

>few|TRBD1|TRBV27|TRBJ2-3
CASSSIGGATDTQYF
TGTGCCAGCAGTAGTATAGGGGGCGCGACAGATACGCAGTATTTT
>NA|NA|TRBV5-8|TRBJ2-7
CASSLVRFTLNRQQYF
TGTGCCAGCAGCTTGGTACGTTTCACCCTCAATAGGCAGCAGTACTTC
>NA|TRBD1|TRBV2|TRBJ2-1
CASSEQGQGANEQFF
TGTGCCAGCAGTGAACAGGGACAGGGCGCAAATGAGCAGTTCTTC
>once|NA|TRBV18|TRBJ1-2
CASSPRPGDGYTF
TGTGCCAGCTCTCCCCGGCCAGGGGATGGCTACACCTTC
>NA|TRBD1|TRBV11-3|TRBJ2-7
CASSYLGQGPYEQYF
TGTGCCAGCAGCTACCTGGGACAGGGGCCCTACGAGCAGTACTTC
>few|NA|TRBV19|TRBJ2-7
CASSPALTATYEQYF
TGTGCCAGTAGCCCGGCGCTAACAGCAACCTACGAGCAGTACTTC
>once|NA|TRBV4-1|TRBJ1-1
CASSQGQDFVGAFF
TGCGCCAGCAGCCAAGGACAGGACTTCGTCGGAGCTTTCTTT
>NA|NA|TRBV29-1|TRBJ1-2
CSVEDWLVNYGYTF
TGCAGCGTTGAAGATTGGTTAGTCAACTATGGCTACACCTTC
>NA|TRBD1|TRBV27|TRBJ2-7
CASSLVGQGSYEQYF
TGTGCCAGCAGCCTAGTGGGACAGGGATCCTACGAGCAGTACTTC
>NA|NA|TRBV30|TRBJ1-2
CASPAGRVYGYTF
TGTGCCTCCCCGGCGGGCAGGGTCTATGGCTACACCTTC